This TCR beta chain was sequenced during a study of T cells in Graves' hyperthyroidism and ophthalmopathy. The source material, RNA transcripts, was used to amplify TCR beta CDR3 regions. RT-PCR in the first round (using the HTBI primer set) targeted the TCR CDR3. TCRdb re-called the multiplex PCR reads through MiXCR, storing one row per CDR3 protein. Of hundreds of thousands of distinct CDR3 sequences listed, about 25% are singletons. This sample holds PBMCs from less than 13 ml fresh peripheral blood. Germline CDR1 and CDR2: WSHSY and SAAADI. V was pared by 6 bases and J by 2 bases, with 11 bases between. The CDR3 loop spans 13 amino acids.

The chain is built from TRBV10-2 and TRBJ2-7, with D possibly being TRBD1 or TRBD2 (5 bases each). Input material: blood. The receptor was derived from a man aged 40-49 years with Graves' hyperthyroidism that later progressed to Graves' ophthalmopathy. The CDR3 spells CASRGTGTYEQYF. The CDR3 nucleotides are TGCGCCAGCAGGGGGACGGGGACCTACGAGCAGTACTTC.